The clone carrying this T cell receptor (beta chain) was counted once. There are 19 residues in the CDR3. CDR1 is SGHRS and CDR2 is YFSETQ in the germline V gene. The V gene end was trimmed by 1 base and the J gene end by 6 bases; junction bases not matched to a gene: 11. These data are taken from a study of CD8 T cells in Susac syndrome. TCR beta sequences were obtained from blood CD8+ and CD4+ T cells. Controls were healthy donors (matched for age and sex). CD8+ and CD4+ T cells were negatively isolated; TEMRA cells were FACS-enriched. RNA, at about 0.45 to 1 ug, was reverse transcribed with random hexamers. Multiplex immunoSEQ PCR targeted 54 Vbeta and 13 Jbeta TCR beta segments. TCRdb independently ran MiXCR on the immunoSEQ multiplex PCR reads; one entry per CDR3 protein. This sample has over 120,000 distinct CDR3 sequences, with approximately 94% found just once.

This clonotype was obtained from a human donor in good health. The rearrangement joins TRBV5-1 to TRBJ2-2; 14 bases are shared with TRBD2. The sample comprised CD4+ T cells from PBMCs. For the CDR3, the DNA is TGCGCCAGCAGCTTGCAGGGACTAGCGGGAGTTTCCGTGGCCGGGGAGCTGTTTTTT. Translation gives CASSLQGLAGVSVAGELFF.